Below, 18 T cell receptor beta chains from the same sample are listed, as sequenced in a study of blood T cell repertoires in COVID-19. The repertoire was sequenced with immunoSEQ multiplex PCR; TCRdb's copy has only in-frame clones and lacks some. The profile shows under 250,000 clones, more than 65% of them singletons. The sequenced sample was peripheral blood. These receptors originate from a woman older than 75 with acute or convalescent COVID-19.

This clone was detected only once. The J gene is TRBJ2-7, the V gene TRBV19; D remains unclear. The CDR3 runs to 14 residues. Looked up from germline, CDR1 is LNHDA and CDR2 is SQIVND (reference sequence). Trimming removed 1 base at V and 3 bases at J, with 10 bases between. In DNA form, the CDR3 reads TGTGCCAGTAGTATAGGGGCAGGCCTCTACGAGCAGTACTTC. Translating gives CASSIGAGLYEQYF.

The chain links TRBV9 to TRBJ2-1, with 10 bases aligning to TRBD1. The CDR3 is 15 residues long. Losses at the gene ends were 4 bases for V and 5 bases for J; bases not matched to a gene: 6. Germline CDR1 and CDR2: SGDLS and YYNGEE. CDR3 nucleotide sequence: TGTGCCAGCAGCCCCCGGGACAGGGGCAACAATGAGCAGTTCTTC. Translation: CASSPRDRGNNEQFF. Based on the CDR3 plus reference TRBV9 and TRBJ2-1, the full variable domain is DSGVTQTPKHLITATGQRVTLRCSPRSGDLSVYWYQQSLDQGLQFLIQYYNGEERAKGNILERFSAQQFPDLHSELNLSSLELGDSALYFCASSPRDRGNNEQFFGPGTRLTVL.

The chain employs TRBV7-3 and TRBJ2-2; 14 nucleotides match TRBD2. With 5 bases clipped from V and 4 bases from J, the junction kept 9 bases outside the gene matches. Germline assignment: CDR1 SGHTA and CDR2 FQGTGA. CDR3 length: 18 amino acids. CDR3 sequence: CASSAQTSGRAGTGELFF. CDR3 nucleotide sequence: TGTGCCAGCAGCGCCCAGACTAGCGGGAGGGCGGGCACCGGGGAGCTGTTTTTT.

The chain combines TRBV13 with TRBJ1-2, with 10 nucleotides matching TRBD1. This CDR3 has 14 amino acids. V shed 2 bases, J shed 5 bases, and the junction held 2 bases outside the gene matches. CDR1 is PRHDT, CDR2 FYEKMQ, per germline (reference sequence). CDR3 residues: CASSLSGQGYGYTF. In DNA form, the CDR3 reads TGTGCCAGCAGCTTATCGGGACAGGGGTATGGCTACACCTTC.

This clone occurred once. The rearrangement joins TRBV19 to TRBJ1-1; D might be TRBD1 (6 bases). With 3 bases removed from V and 2 bases from J, the gap between germline ends came to 10 bases. Looked up from germline, CDR1 is LNHDA and CDR2 is SQIVND (reference sequence). The CDR3 sequence is 14 residues long. CDR3 nucleotides: TGTGCCAGTAGTATCCGGGGGGCCAACACTGAAGCTTTCTTT. This translates into CASSIRGANTEAFF. The complete variable domain, with remaining parts taken from reference TRBV19 and TRBJ1-1, reads DGGITQSPKYLFRKEGQNVTLSCEQNLNHDAMYWYRQDPGQGLRLIYYSQIVNDFQKGDIAEGYSVSREKKESFPLTVTSAQKNPTAFYLCASSIRGANTEAFFGQGTRLTVV.

V and J are TRBV19 and TRBJ2-1; tentatively, D is TRBD2 (6 bases). The ends were cut back, 7 bases at V and 6 bases at J, with 13 bases in the middle. The CDR3 length is 13 residues. CDR1 and CDR2 (germline): LNHDA, SQIVND (reference sequence). The DNA of the CDR3 is TGTGCCAGTACTAGCGAGTCTATCAATGAGCAGTTCTTC. This sequence encodes CASTSESINEQFF.

The chain carries TRBV19 and TRBJ2-5; 7 nucleotides align to TRBD1. CDR3 size: 15 residues. Trimming cost V 7 bases and J 2 bases; bases outside gene matches: 10. Germline values: CDR1 LNHDA, CDR2 SQIVND (reference sequence). As DNA, the CDR3 is TGTGCCAGTACGCAAGGCCCGGGACAGCAAGAGACCCAGTACTTC. It specifies CASTQGPGQQETQYF.

J is TRBJ1-6 and V is TRBV27; D not certain. V lost 2 bases, J lost 4 bases, and 3 bases lay in between. The CDR3 has 13 residues. CDR1 is MNHEY and CDR2 is SMNVEV in the germline V gene (reference sequence). In DNA, the CDR3 is TGTGCCAGCAGTTTAGAGTATAATTCACCCCTCCACTTT. It codes for CASSLEYNSPLHF.

This clone occurred once. V usage is TRBV5-1 and J usage is TRBJ2-5; D is unclear. CDR1 is SGHRS, CDR2 YFSETQ, per germline. The CDR3 has 12 amino acids. CDR3 region: CATGEPQETQYF. In DNA form, the CDR3 reads TGCGCAACCGGAGAACCTCAAGAGACCCAGTACTTC.

V and J are TRBV20-1 and TRBJ1-1; D gene uncertain. The CDR3 totals 11 residues. The germline gives CDR1 DFQATT, CDR2 SNEGSKA (reference sequence). The V and J ends lost 2 bases and 5 bases respectively, with 6 bases between them. The CDR3 coding sequence is TGCAGTGCTAGATTTTCTACTGAAGCTTTCTTT. It encodes CSARFSTEAFF.

The chain uses TRBV27 and TRBJ2-2; D perhaps matches TRBD2 (6 bases). Germline V gene data show CDR1 as MNHEY and CDR2 as SMNVEV (reference sequence). The CDR3 sequence is 20 residues long. Trimming removed 5 bases from V and 0 bases from J, with 25 bases in between. CDR3 bases: TGTGCCAGCAGTACAACTTTTAGGCTTCTAGCGATCTCGAACACCGGGGAGCTGTTTTTT. It yields the protein CASSTTFRLLAISNTGELFF.

The CDR3 nucleotides read TGTGCCAGCATCCCCGGGGGGGGAACTGAAGCTTTCTTT. Its translation is CASIPGGGTEAFF. The chain combines TRBV12-3 or TRBV12-4 with TRBJ1-1; possibly TRBD1 for D (5 bases). This CDR3 contains 13 residues. The ends were cut back, 7 bases at V and 5 bases at J, with 14 bases in the middle.

CDR3 region: CASSQHGDTEAFF. CDR3 nucleotides: TGTGCCAGCAGCCAACACGGGGACACTGAAGCTTTCTTT. This rearrangement joins TRBV14 to TRBJ1-1; no clear D. The CDR3 sequence is 13 residues long. The germline V gene has CDR1 SGHDN and CDR2 FVKESK. V was pared by 2 bases and J by 3 bases, with 7 bases between.

This rearrangement joins TRBV7-9 to TRBJ2-5; the match to TRBD2 covers 10 bases. The junction had 10 bases not matched to a gene; V was cut back by 6 bases and J by 3 bases. The germline V gene encodes CDR1 SEHNR and CDR2 FQNEAQ (reference sequence). The CDR3 runs 16 residues. This chain's CDR3 is CASSLVGTSAKETQYF. The CDR3 nucleotides read TGTGCCAGCAGTCTCGTGGGGACTAGCGCCAAAGAGACCCAGTACTTC.

The rearrangement uses TRBV5-4 and TRBJ2-1; 9 bases agree with TRBD2. This CDR3 is built from 14 residues. V shed 1 base, J shed 9 bases, and the junction held 5 bases outside the gene matches. From germline, CDR1 is SGHNT and CDR2 YYREEE (reference sequence). In DNA form, the CDR3 reads TGTGCCAGCAGCTTGTCACTAGCGGGCAGTGAGCAGTTCTTC. Amino acids: CASSLSLAGSEQFF.

The chain links TRBV5-1 to TRBJ1-3, with D possibly matching TRBD1 (5 bases). This CDR3 is built from 14 residues. CDR1 is SGHRS, CDR2 YFSETQ, per germline. The V and J ends lost 4 bases and 8 bases respectively, with 16 bases between them. The CDR3 nucleotides are TGCGCCAGCAGCCCCCAGGGCAGCCTTGACACCATATATTTT. Residues: CASSPQGSLDTIYF. The full variable domain, in which reference TRBV5-1 and TRBJ1-3 provide the parts outside the CDR3, is KAGVTQTPRYLIKTRGQQVTLSCSPISGHRSVSWYQQTPGQGLQFLFEYFSETQRNKGNFPGRFSGRQFSNSRSEMNVSTLELGDSALYLCASSPQGSLDTIYFGEGSWLTVV.

V is TRBV14 and J is TRBJ2-7, with TRBD2 matching 15 bases. CDR1 and CDR2 (germline): SGHDN, FVKESK. The CDR3 length is 16 residues. The V segment lost 3 bases and the J segment 6 bases; nucleotides outside the gene matches: 6. DNA for the CDR3: TGTGCCAGCAGCCATCCCGGACTAGCGGGGGGGCTCGAGCAGTACTTC. Its protein product is CASSHPGLAGGLEQYF.

The gene calls are TRBV7-2 and TRBJ2-3, with 7 bases identical to TRBD1. Per germline, CDR1 SGHTA and CDR2 FQGNSA. V dropped 5 bases and J dropped 10; count of bases not matched to a gene: 9. The CDR3 has 13 amino acids. The CDR3 sequence is CASSLLQGRSQYF. DNA of the CDR3: TGTGCCAGCAGCCTTCTACAGGGGCGGTCGCAGTATTTT.